The 13 T cell receptor beta chains below all came from one sample that was sequenced in a study of blood T cell repertoires in COVID-19. Clones were read by immunoSEQ multiplex PCR, and TCRdb kept only the in-frame ones, dropping some. Of 150,000 to 200,000 clones in the sample, about 86% are singletons; the top ten hold more than 3%. The sample consisted of peripheral blood. Receptors originate from a woman in her sixties or seventies with acute or convalescent COVID-19.

This chain links TRBV4-3 with TRBJ2-1, with 14 bases fitting TRBD2. Looked up from germline, CDR1 is LGHNA and CDR2 is YSLEER. The CDR3 runs 16 residues. Germline trimming cut 4 bases from V and 10 bases from J; bases unmatched to any gene: 9. In DNA form, the CDR3 reads TGCGCCAGCAGCCCACAGACTAGCGGGGGGGCTTGGGAGCAGTTCTTC. Protein: CASSPQTSGGAWEQFF.

The V and J genes are TRBV11-3 and TRBJ2-7; 9 positions match TRBD1. V trimming: 5 bases; J trimming: 3 bases; junction bases outside the gene matches: 8. The CDR3 loop spans 15 amino acids. Germline lookup yields CDR1 SGHNT and CDR2 YENEEA. The CDR3 sequence: CASSRYRGRIYEQYF. The CDR3 nucleotides are TGTGCCAGCAGCCGTTACAGGGGGCGCATCTACGAGCAGTACTTC.

This clone was seen once. The chain carries TRBV21-1 and TRBJ2-6; the tabulated D call, TRBD2, remains unverified against the DNA. TRBV21-1 is described as a pseudogene. The CDR3 totals 17 residues. The CDR3 bases are TGTGCCAGCAGCAAAATCGGAGGTCGCTCTGGGGCCAACGTCCTGACTTTC. It yields the protein CASSKIGGRSGANVLTF.

The chain carries TRBV2 and TRBJ1-3; perhaps TRBD1 as D (5 bases). The CDR3 sequence is 15 residues long. Germline V CDR1 and CDR2: SNHLY, FYNNEI. Trimming removed 2 bases at V and 4 bases at J, with 12 bases between. This CDR3 is CASSEKTAGGNTIYF. CDR3 DNA: TGTGCCAGCAGTGAAAAGACAGCGGGCGGAAACACCATATATTTT.

V usage is TRBV5-5 and J usage is TRBJ1-2; possible D gene TRBD1, 6 bases. This CDR3 contains 13 residues. Per the germline V gene, CDR1 is SGHKS and CDR2 is YYEKEE (reference sequence). Trimming stripped 2 bases from V and 8 bases from J, with 13 bases between. This CDR3 reads CASSLPQGRGYTF. CDR3 coding DNA: TGTGCCAGCAGCTTACCCCAGGGGCGCGGCTACACCTTC.

V usage is TRBV6-2 or TRBV6-3 and J usage is TRBJ2-7, with 9 positions matching TRBD2. The CDR3 consists of 16 residues. With V trimmed by 1 base and J by 2 bases, 6 bases remained unmatched. Looked up from germline, CDR1 is MNHEY and CDR2 is SVGEGT. CDR3 in amino acids: CASSYWSSGVTYEQYF. The CDR3 nucleotides are TGTGCCAGCAGTTACTGGTCTAGCGGGGTAACCTACGAGCAGTACTTC.

This sequence joins TRBV3-1 (or the pseudogene TRBV3-2) and TRBJ1-3, with D uncertain. Germline values: CDR1 LGHDT, CDR2 YNNKEL (reference sequence). There are 15 residues in the CDR3. V gave up 1 base and J gave up 3 bases, with 10 bases separating them. The CDR3 sequence: CASSQVAFGGNTIYF. For the CDR3, the DNA is TGTGCCAGCAGCCAAGTAGCGTTCGGTGGAAACACCATATATTTT.

This chain links TRBV5-8 with TRBJ2-7, with 9 bases that match TRBD1. V lost 4 bases and J lost 2; bases outside the gene matches: 7. CDR3 length equals 15 residues. The germline CDR1 and CDR2 sequences are SGHTS and YDEGEE. The CDR3 nucleotides read TGTGCCAGCAGCCCGGGGACAGGGTTCCCCTACGAGCAGTACTTC. Translation: CASSPGTGFPYEQYF.

This clone was found a few times. This sequence joins TRBV9 and TRBJ1-1; perhaps TRBD1 as D (5 bases). The germline V gene has CDR1 SGDLS and CDR2 YYNGEE. The CDR3 is made up of 15 amino acids. The germline V and J ends were trimmed by 3 bases and 4 bases, with 16 bases remaining between them. The CDR3 here is CASSGSGAGGTEAFF. The CDR3 nucleotides are TGTGCCAGCAGCGGTTCCGGGGCGGGAGGCACTGAAGCTTTCTTT.

This chain links TRBV19 with TRBJ2-5; maybe TRBD2 (6 bases). Trimming took 7 bases from V and 5 from J, leaving 14 bases between them. Germline lookup yields CDR1 LNHDA and CDR2 SQIVND (reference sequence). The CDR3 consists of 13 residues. CDR3 DNA sequence: TGTGCCAGTACCCCGCGGGGTTTGGAGACCCAGTACTTC. As protein: CASTPRGLETQYF. The full variable domain, its missing parts supplied by reference TRBV19 and TRBJ2-5, is DGGITQSPKYLFRKEGQNVTLSCEQNLNHDAMYWYRQDPGQGLRLIYYSQIVNDFQKGDIAEGYSVSREKKESFPLTVTSAQKNPTAFYLCASTPRGLETQYFGPGTRLLVL.

The chain carries TRBV19 and TRBJ1-1; TRBD1 aligns across 10 bases. The CDR3 contains 14 residues. J lost 6 bases, V lost 5 bases, and 6 bases had no gene match. Per the germline V gene, CDR1 is LNHDA and CDR2 is SQIVND (reference sequence). The CDR3 DNA follows: TGTGCCAGTAGTCCCGGACAGGGGGGCGCTGAAGCTTTCTTT. Residues: CASSPGQGGAEAFF.

V is TRBV2 and J is TRBJ1-2; perhaps TRBD1 as D (6 bases). V dropped 5 bases and J dropped 3 bases, with 7 bases sitting between them. CDR1 and CDR2 (germline): SNHLY, FYNNEI. This CDR3 is built from 12 residues. This CDR3 is CASSHRDYGYTF. The CDR3 nucleotides are TGTGCCAGCAGTCACAGGGACTATGGCTACACCTTC.

This chain links TRBV27 with TRBJ2-2; 9 positions agree with TRBD2. Germline values: CDR1 MNHEY, CDR2 SMNVEV (reference sequence). After removal of 5 bases from V and 3 bases from J, the junction contained 10 bases not matched to a gene. This CDR3 is built from 17 residues. The CDR3 DNA sequence: TGTGCCAGCAGTCCCCTCGCGGTAGCGGGAGACACCGGGGAGCTGTTTTTT. Its translation is CASSPLAVAGDTGELFF.